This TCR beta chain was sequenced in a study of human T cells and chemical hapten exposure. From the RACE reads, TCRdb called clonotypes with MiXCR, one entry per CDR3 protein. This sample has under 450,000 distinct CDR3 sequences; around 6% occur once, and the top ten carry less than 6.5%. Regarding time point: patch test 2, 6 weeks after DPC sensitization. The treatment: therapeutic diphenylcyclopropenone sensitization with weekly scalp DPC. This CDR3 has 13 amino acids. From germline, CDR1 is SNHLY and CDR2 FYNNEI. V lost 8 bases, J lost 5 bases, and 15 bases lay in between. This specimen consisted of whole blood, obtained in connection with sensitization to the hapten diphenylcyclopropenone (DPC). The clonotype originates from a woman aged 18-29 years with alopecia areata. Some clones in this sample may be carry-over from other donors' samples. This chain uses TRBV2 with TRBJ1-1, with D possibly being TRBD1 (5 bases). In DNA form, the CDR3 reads TGTGCCAGCCGACAGTTATCTGAAACTGAAGCTTTCTTT. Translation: CASRQLSETEAFF. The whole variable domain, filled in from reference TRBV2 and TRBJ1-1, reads EPEVTQTPSHQVTQMGQEVILRCVPISNHLYFYWYRQILGQKVEFLVSFYNNEISEKSEIFDDQFSVERPDGSNFTLKIRSTKLEDSAMYFCASRQLSETEAFFGQGTRLTVV.